The 30 T cell receptor beta chains below come from one sample, sequenced in a study of cytomegalovirus exposure and HLA in healthy donors. Primers: 60 Vbeta forward and 13 Jbeta reverse. The repertoire was sequenced with immunoSEQ multiplex PCR; TCRdb's copy has only in-frame clones and lacks some. Its clone listing holds roughly 39,000 clones. The sample taken for sequencing was PBMCs. These receptor sequences come from a woman in her twenties or thirties in good health and CMV-seropositive.

The V gene is TRBV5-1, the J gene TRBJ1-1; 9 nucleotides align to TRBD1. With V trimmed by 2 bases and J by 3 bases, 5 bases remained unmatched. The germline CDR1 and CDR2 sequences are SGHRS and YFSETQ. The length of the CDR3 is 15 residues. This CDR3 is CASSFTGGGHTEAFF. CDR3 sequence (DNA): TGCGCCAGCAGCTTCACAGGGGGCGGTCACACTGAAGCTTTCTTT.

The J gene is TRBJ1-2, the V gene TRBV30; possibly TRBD1 for D (6 bases). CDR3 length equals 12 residues. Germline values: CDR1 GTSNPN, CDR2 SVGIG (reference sequence). Trimming cost V 2 bases and J 4 bases, with 8 bases left between them. The CDR3 reads CAWSRGIYGYTF. In nucleotides, the CDR3 is TGTGCCTGGAGTAGGGGGATCTATGGCTACACCTTC.

V is TRBV4-1 and J is TRBJ2-2; 11 positions match TRBD2. With V trimmed by 7 bases and J by 6 bases, 16 bases remained unmatched. From germline, CDR1 is MGHRA and CDR2 YSYEKL. The CDR3 loop spans 18 amino acids. The CDR3 DNA reads TGCGCCAGCACTTTAGGGGGGCTAGCGGGGGGCCGGTCCGGGGAGCTGTTTTTT. This gives the protein CASTLGGLAGGRSGELFF.

CDR3 nucleotide sequence: TGTGCCAGCAGTTCGCGGGCCAGAAACACTGAAGCTTTCTTT. Translating gives CASSSRARNTEAFF. The gene calls are TRBV27 and TRBJ1-1, with D hard to call. Trimming removed 4 bases at V and 2 bases at J, with 11 bases between. CDR1 MNHEY and CDR2 SMNVEV come from the germline V gene (reference sequence). This CDR3 has 14 amino acids.

The chain recombines TRBV30 with TRBJ1-1; D is unclear. The germline V gene has CDR1 GTSNPN and CDR2 SVGIG (reference sequence). The germline V and J ends were trimmed by 0 bases and 4 bases, with 12 bases remaining between them. This CDR3 spans 14 amino acids. CDR3 region: CAWSVRGKGTEAFF. CDR3 DNA sequence: TGTGCCTGGAGTGTACGAGGGAAGGGCACTGAAGCTTTCTTT.

The chain carries TRBV5-1 and TRBJ1-1; the D gene is possibly TRBD1 (6 bases). The V gene lost 1 base and the J gene lost 3 bases, with 10 bases spanning the gap. CDR3 length equals 14 residues. Germline V gives CDR1 SGHRS, CDR2 YFSETQ. In DNA form, the CDR3 reads TGCGCCAGCAGCTTGACAGGGAGGGACACTGAAGCTTTCTTT. This sequence encodes CASSLTGRDTEAFF.

CDR3 sequence reads: CASGYRAYYGYTF. The DNA for the CDR3 is TGTGCCTCGGGGTACAGGGCTTACTATGGCTACACCTTC. V gene TRBV28 combines with J gene TRBJ1-2, with a tentative D call TRBD1 (6 bases). Germline V lookup: CDR1 MDHEN, CDR2 SYDVKM. The CDR3 sequence is 13 residues long. V lost 11 bases to trimming and J lost 3 bases, with 16 bases between them.

The chain carries TRBV6-5 and TRBJ1-5; 7 positions match TRBD1. CDR1 and CDR2 from the germline V gene are MNHEY and SVGAGI. The CDR3 is 15 amino acids. J lost 3 bases, V lost 6 bases, and 8 bases had no gene match. DNA for the CDR3: TGTGCCAGCAGCCGTCGACAGGGACTCAATCAGCCCCAGCATTTT. It yields the protein CASSRRQGLNQPQHF.

The CDR3 DNA follows: TGTGCCACCAGCAGAGGGCGGGGGGAGACCCAGTACTTC. Translating gives CATSRGRGETQYF. V and J are TRBV15 and TRBJ2-5; 7 bases agree with TRBD2. CDR1 and CDR2 (germline): LNHNV, YYDKDF (reference sequence). The V segment lost 1 base and the J segment 5 bases; nucleotides outside the gene matches: 1. The CDR3 loop spans 13 amino acids.

The J gene is TRBJ2-6, the V gene TRBV19; tentative D call: TRBD2 (5 bases). V was trimmed by 2 bases and J by 1 base, leaving 6 bases between them. Germline loops: CDR1 LNHDA, CDR2 SQIVND (reference sequence). The CDR3 is 15 amino acids. This chain's CDR3 is CASSITGSGANVLTF. Here the CDR3 DNA reads TGTGCCAGTAGTATAACGGGGTCTGGGGCCAACGTCCTGACTTTC.

The rearrangement uses TRBV27 and TRBJ2-2; maybe TRBD1 (6 bases). The CDR3 is 16 residues long. Trimming cost V 4 bases and J 0 bases, with 12 bases left between them. The germline CDR1 and CDR2 sequences are MNHEY and SMNVEV (reference sequence). CDR3 DNA sequence: TGTGCCAGCAGTTCCAACCGACAGGCGAACACCGGGGAGCTGTTTTTT. Amino acids: CASSSNRQANTGELFF.

The rearrangement links TRBV28 to TRBJ1-3, with a possible D match to TRBD1 (5 bases). The CDR3 length is 15 residues. Trimming shortened V by 5 bases and J by 0 bases, and 11 bases separated the two germline ends. Germline V gene lookup returns CDR1 MDHEN and CDR2 SYDVKM. The CDR3, as DNA: TGTGCCAGCAGTGCCTGGACAAGCTCTGGAAACACCATATATTTT. Amino acid sequence: CASSAWTSSGNTIYF. Full variable domain (rest looked up from reference TRBV28 and TRBJ1-3): DVKVTQSSRYLVKRTGEKVFLECVQDMDHENMFWYRQDPGLGLRLIYFSYDVKMKEKGDIPEGYSVSREKKERFSLILESASTNQTSMYLCASSAWTSSGNTIYFGEGSWLTVV.

The chain uses TRBV4-1 and TRBJ1-3; D might be TRBD1 (5 bases). The germline gives CDR1 MGHRA, CDR2 YSYEKL. V was clipped by 0 bases and J by 7 bases, with 13 bases between them. The CDR3 covers 15 residues. This CDR3 is CASSQEGQGRNTIYF. The DNA of the CDR3 is TGCGCCAGCAGCCAAGAGGGCCAGGGCCGGAACACCATATATTTT.

This chain connects TRBV6-4 to TRBJ2-1; 15 positions match TRBD2. The V segment lost 6 bases and the J segment 7 bases; nucleotides outside the gene matches: 4. The CDR3 extends over 15 amino acids. In germline, CDR1 is MRHNA, CDR2 SNTAGT. CDR3 sequence: CASSEGLAGGNEQFF. In DNA, the CDR3 is TGTGCCAGCAGCGAGGGACTAGCGGGGGGAAATGAGCAGTTCTTC.

The gene calls are TRBV5-1 and TRBJ2-5; TRBD2 is a possible D gene (7 bases). Trimming removed 5 bases at V and 4 bases at J, with 21 bases between. Germline lookup yields CDR1 SGHRS and CDR2 YFSETQ. This CDR3 region has 16 residues. The CDR3 is CASRPLLGGGRETQYF. In DNA, the CDR3 is TGCGCCAGCAGACCTCTTTTAGGGGGGGGCCGAGAGACCCAGTACTTC.

This chain uses TRBV4-1 with TRBJ2-7; the match to TRBD1 covers 10 bases. Trimming at V came to 3 bases and at J to 3 bases, leaving 5 bases not matched to a gene. The CDR3 sequence is 15 residues long. The V gene's germline CDR1 is MGHRA and CDR2 YSYEKL. The CDR3 DNA sequence: TGCGCCAGCAGCCAGCGACAGGGGGCCAACTACGAGCAGTACTTC. Amino acid sequence: CASSQRQGANYEQYF.

The genes are TRBV5-5 and TRBJ2-1; 10 nucleotides line up with TRBD2. J lost 6 bases, V lost 6 bases, and 9 bases had no gene match. This CDR3 has 15 amino acids. Germline CDR1 SGHKS, CDR2 YYEKEE (reference sequence). CDR3 in DNA: TGTGCCAGCACGTTAAGCGGGGGGGGAAGCAATGAGCAGTTCTTC. Protein product: CASTLSGGGSNEQFF.

The V gene is TRBV11-2, the J gene TRBJ2-3; D is unresolved. Germline lookup yields CDR1 SGHAT and CDR2 FQNNGV. The CDR3 loop spans 13 amino acids. The V gene lost 1 base and the J gene lost 1 base, with 3 bases spanning the gap. The CDR3 spells CASSLAGTDTQYF. The CDR3 nucleotides read TGTGCCAGCAGCTTAGCGGGCACAGATACGCAGTATTTT. The entire variable domain, with the rest obtained from reference TRBV11-2 and TRBJ2-3, is as follows: EAGVAQSPRYKIIEKRQSVAFWCNPISGHATLYWYQQILGQGPKLLIQFQNNGVVDDSQLPKDRFSAERLKGVDSTLKIQPAKLEDSAVYLCASSLAGTDTQYFGPGTRLTVL.

The chain couples TRBV18 to TRBJ2-7, with a possible D match to TRBD1 (6 bases). The CDR3 sequence is 13 residues long. Trimming removed 6 bases at V and 6 bases at J, with 15 bases between. Germline loops: CDR1 KGHSH, CDR2 LQKENI. This CDR3 reads CASSVTGNSEQYF. In DNA, the CDR3 is TGTGCCAGCTCGGTCACAGGGAACTCCGAGCAGTACTTC.

The V and J genes are TRBV7-9 and TRBJ2-3; D uncertain. V dropped 2 bases and J dropped 4 bases, with 7 bases sitting between them. This CDR3 is built from 13 residues. Germline assignment: CDR1 SEHNR and CDR2 FQNEAQ (reference sequence). The CDR3 region is CASSLTGPDTQYF. CDR3 nucleotide sequence: TGTGCCAGCAGCTTAACTGGGCCAGATACGCAGTATTTT.

This chain joins TRBV2 and TRBJ2-3; weak D call: TRBD1 (5 bases). CDR1 is SNHLY, CDR2 FYNNEI, per germline. V lost 6 bases to trimming and J lost 5 bases, with 9 bases between them. CDR3 length: 12 amino acids. The CDR3 nucleotides are TGTGCCAGCAGACCAGACAGAGATACGCAGTATTTT. It yields the protein CASRPDRDTQYF.

The V gene is TRBV7-9, the J gene TRBJ1-2, with D unclear. The CDR3 has 13 residues. Between the trimmed V and J ends, which lost 5 bases and 4 bases, there was a span of 11 bases. Germline CDR1 and CDR2: SEHNR and FQNEAQ (reference sequence). The CDR3 sequence: CASSAGGVYGYTF. DNA of the CDR3: TGTGCCAGCAGCGCTGGAGGCGTCTATGGCTACACCTTC.

The chain combines TRBV19 with TRBJ1-3; the D gene is possibly TRBD1 (6 bases). Germline V gene data show CDR1 as LNHDA and CDR2 as SQIVND (reference sequence). The CDR3 is 17 amino acids. V lost 4 bases, J lost 4 bases, and 20 bases lay in between. The CDR3 region is CASSKGGVTVRGNTIYF. CDR3 coding DNA: TGTGCCAGTAGTAAAGGGGGAGTAACGGTGAGGGGAAACACCATATATTTT.

CDR3 amino acids: CASSYGTGGNYEQYF. The CDR3 coding sequence is TGTGCCAGCAGTTACGGGACAGGGGGAAACTACGAGCAGTACTTC. The chain has TRBV6-5 and TRBJ2-7, with TRBD1 matching 11 bases. The J segment lost 3 bases and the V segment lost 2 bases, leaving 3 bases of the junction unmatched. The CDR3 contains 15 residues. CDR1 is MNHEY and CDR2 is SVGAGI in the germline V gene.

This chain joins TRBV7-6 and TRBJ2-2, with D hard to call. Germline V lookup: CDR1 SGHVS, CDR2 FNYEAQ. This CDR3 comprises 12 residues. Deletions cut 5 bases from V and 2 bases from J, with 3 bases between. The DNA for the CDR3 is TGTGCCAGCAGCCTAAACACCGGGGAGCTGTTTTTT. Its protein is CASSLNTGELFF.

The J gene is TRBJ1-5, the V gene TRBV11-2, with D perhaps matching TRBD1 (6 bases). The V end lost 2 bases, the J end lost 11 bases, and 13 bases lay between the germline ends. Germline V gives CDR1 SGHAT, CDR2 FQNNGV. The CDR3 is 13 residues long. The CDR3 bases are TGTGCCAGCAGCTTATCCGGGACATTGACCCAGCATTTT. This translates into CASSLSGTLTQHF.

The V gene is TRBV5-1, the J gene TRBJ1-1; tentative D call: TRBD1 (5 bases). The V gene lost 0 bases and the J gene lost 3 bases, with 9 bases spanning the gap. This CDR3 comprises 14 residues. CDR1 SGHRS and CDR2 YFSETQ come from the germline V gene. CDR3 amino acids: CASSLAARDTEAFF. For the CDR3, the DNA is TGCGCCAGCAGCTTGGCGGCCAGGGACACTGAAGCTTTCTTT.

This chain connects TRBV11-3 to TRBJ2-7, with 9 bases identical to TRBD2. V lost 2 bases, J lost 3 bases, and 5 bases stayed unmatched. This CDR3 spans 15 amino acids. Germline assignment: CDR1 SGHNT and CDR2 YENEEA. The CDR3 bases are TGTGCCAGCAGCTTAACGGCGGGGGGGTACTACGAGCAGTACTTC. Translation: CASSLTAGGYYEQYF.

The gene calls are TRBV27 and TRBJ1-1; D call uncertain. CDR1 is MNHEY and CDR2 is SMNVEV in the germline V gene (reference sequence). Trimming removed 5 bases from V and 1 base from J, with 8 bases in between. The CDR3 runs 13 residues. The DNA of the CDR3 is TGTGCCAGCAGTCTCCTCTCGAACACTGAAGCTTTCTTT. Protein: CASSLLSNTEAFF.

V and J are TRBV19 and TRBJ2-6, with 9 bases matching TRBD1. Germline V CDR1 and CDR2: LNHDA, SQIVND (reference sequence). The CDR3 runs 19 residues. Trimming cost V 1 base and J 0 bases; bases outside gene matches: 7. CDR3 loop: CASSIASGTGSSGANVLTF. CDR3 in DNA: TGTGCCAGTAGTATAGCTTCCGGGACAGGGTCCTCTGGGGCCAACGTCCTGACTTTC.